This T cell receptor (beta chain) was obtained from a study of CD8+ T cells in alopecia areata. At the level of the study: The duration of tofacitinib was 6 to 18 months, with 6 months off drug afterward. Using the percentage of affected scalp area, treated patients' severity was scored. Findings and limits, study-wide: A large proportion of expanded lesional clones were detected persisting in scalp and blood during tofacitinib.

To note about this clone: Its antigen is as yet unknown.

Treatment: oral pan-JAK inhibitor, 5-10 mg twice daily. Patients with alopecia areata provided lesional scalp punch biopsies as well as peripheral blood. Looked up from germline, CDR1 is SGHNT and CDR2 is YYREEE (reference sequence). The CDR3 has 15 residues. The V and J ends lost 4 bases and 3 bases respectively, with 15 bases between them. Sequencing used cDNA as its template, made by extracting RNA and reverse transcribing it. The data were produced by immunoSEQ multiplex PCR, yet TCRdb's version contains in-frame clones alone and is incomplete. The table has 90,000 to 150,000 clones, around 56% seen once; the top ten hold roughly 0.45%.

This material consisted of CD4+ T cells sorted from blood, taken at week 4, from a patient treated with tofacitinib. The receptor comes from a human donor with alopecia areata. The rearrangement joins TRBV5-4 to TRBJ2-3, with a possible D match to TRBD2 (5 bases). The CDR3 DNA follows: TGTGCCAGCAGCCTCACAAGCGGTGGTACAGATACGCAGTATTTT. This gives the protein CASSLTSGGTDTQYF.